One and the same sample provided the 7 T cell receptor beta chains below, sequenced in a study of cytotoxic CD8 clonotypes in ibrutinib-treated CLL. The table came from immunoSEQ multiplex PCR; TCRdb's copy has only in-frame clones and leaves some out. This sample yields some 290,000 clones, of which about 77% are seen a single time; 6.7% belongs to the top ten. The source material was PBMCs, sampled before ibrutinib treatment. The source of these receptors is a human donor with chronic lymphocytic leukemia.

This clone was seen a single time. As DNA, the CDR3 is TGCAGCGTTGAGTGGGGTAGCACCGGGGAGCTGTTTTTT. Translated: CSVEWGSTGELFF. The chain uses TRBV29-1 and TRBJ2-2; D not resolved. Germline CDR1 reads SQVTM; CDR2 reads ANQGSEA. The CDR3 is made up of 13 amino acids. Trimming cost V 3 bases and J 4 bases, with 9 bases left between them.

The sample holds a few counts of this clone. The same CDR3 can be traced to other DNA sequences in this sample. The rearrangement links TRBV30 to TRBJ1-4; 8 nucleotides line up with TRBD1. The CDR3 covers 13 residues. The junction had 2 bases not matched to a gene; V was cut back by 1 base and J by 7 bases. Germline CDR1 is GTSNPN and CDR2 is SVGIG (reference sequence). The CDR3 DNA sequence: TGTGCCTGGAGTGCAGGGGGCGGTGAAAAACTGTTTTTT. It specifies CAWSAGGGEKLFF. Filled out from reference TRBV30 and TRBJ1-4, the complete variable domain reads SQTIHQWPATLVQPVGSPLSLECTVEGTSNPNLYWYRQAAGRGLQLLFYSVGIGQISSEVPQNLSASRPQDRQFILSSKKLLLSDSGFYLCAWSAGGGEKLFFGSGTQLSVL.

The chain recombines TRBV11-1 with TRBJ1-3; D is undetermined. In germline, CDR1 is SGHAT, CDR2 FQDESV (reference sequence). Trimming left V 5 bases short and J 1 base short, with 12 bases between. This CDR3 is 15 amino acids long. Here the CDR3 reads CASSRVGGSGNTIYF. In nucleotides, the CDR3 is TGTGCCAGCAGCCGTGTCGGCGGGTCTGGAAACACCATATATTTT.

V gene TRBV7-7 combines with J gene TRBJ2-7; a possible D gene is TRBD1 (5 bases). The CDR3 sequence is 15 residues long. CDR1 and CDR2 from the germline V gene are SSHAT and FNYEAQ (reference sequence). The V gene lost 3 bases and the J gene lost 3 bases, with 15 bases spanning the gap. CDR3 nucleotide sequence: TGTGCCAGCAGCTTCGGCGAAGATAGGGGCTACGAGCAGTACTTC. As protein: CASSFGEDRGYEQYF.

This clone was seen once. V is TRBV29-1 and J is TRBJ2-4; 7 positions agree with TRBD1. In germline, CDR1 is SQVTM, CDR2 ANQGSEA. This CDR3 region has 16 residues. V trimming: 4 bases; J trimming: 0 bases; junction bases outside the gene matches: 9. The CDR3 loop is CSVGQGNTIAKNIQYF. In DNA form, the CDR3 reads TGCAGCGTTGGACAGGGAAATACAATAGCCAAAAACATTCAGTACTTC.

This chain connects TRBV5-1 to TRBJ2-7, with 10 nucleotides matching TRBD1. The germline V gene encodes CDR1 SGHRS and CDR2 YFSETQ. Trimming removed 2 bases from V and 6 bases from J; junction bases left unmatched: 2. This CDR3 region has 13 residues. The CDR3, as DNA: TGCGCCAGCAGCTTCGGACAGGGGGGCGAGCAGTACTTC. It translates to CASSFGQGGEQYF. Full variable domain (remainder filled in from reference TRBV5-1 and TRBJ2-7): KAGVTQTPRYLIKTRGQQVTLSCSPISGHRSVSWYQQTPGQGLQFLFEYFSETQRNKGNFPGRFSGRQFSNSRSEMNVSTLELGDSALYLCASSFGQGGEQYFGPGTRLTVT.

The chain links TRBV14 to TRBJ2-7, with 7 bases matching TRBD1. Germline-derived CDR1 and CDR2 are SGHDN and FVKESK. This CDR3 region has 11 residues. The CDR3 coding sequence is TGTGCCAGCAGCCATGTCGTAGGGGGCAAGGTC. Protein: CASSHVVGGKV.